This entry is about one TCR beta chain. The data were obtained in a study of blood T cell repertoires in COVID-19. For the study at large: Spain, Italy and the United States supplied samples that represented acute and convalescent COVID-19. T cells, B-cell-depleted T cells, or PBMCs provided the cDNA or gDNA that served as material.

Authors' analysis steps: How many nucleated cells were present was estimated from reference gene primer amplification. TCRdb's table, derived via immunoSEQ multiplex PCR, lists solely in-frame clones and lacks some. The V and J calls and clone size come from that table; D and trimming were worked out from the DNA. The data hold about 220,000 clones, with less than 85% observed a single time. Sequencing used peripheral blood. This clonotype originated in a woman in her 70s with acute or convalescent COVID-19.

The CDR3 region is CASSLGLHTEAFF. CDR3 sequence (DNA): TGTGCCAGCAGCTTGGGCCTACACACTGAAGCTTTCTTT. The gene calls are TRBV5-4 and TRBJ1-1; no definite D call. This CDR3 region has 13 residues. CDR1 is SGHNT, CDR2 YYREEE, per germline (reference sequence). Deletions cut 0 bases from V and 3 bases from J, with 6 bases between.